Listed here is a single TCR beta chain. CDR3 length: 17 residues. Germline V gene sequence: CDR1 LGHNA, CDR2 YNFKEQ. V dropped 4 bases and J dropped 3 bases, with 20 bases sitting between them. Clones were read by immunoSEQ multiplex PCR, and TCRdb kept only the in-frame ones, dropping some. The sample includes 500,000 to 750,000 clones, roughly 88% seen only once; the top ten take approximately 0.011%. The sample is drawn from a study of shared T cell receptors in the human thymus. The data were also submitted as part of a second study, on human thymus T cells.

This rearrangement joins TRBV4-2 to TRBJ2-3, with TRBD2 as a possible D gene (5 bases). The specimen was thymocytes. The clonotype was recovered from a boy younger than two with a congenital heart defect. This CDR3 is CASSPAAEDIRTDTQYF. CDR3 in DNA: TGTGCCAGCAGCCCTGCGGCGGAGGATATAAGGACAGATACGCAGTATTTT.